These 20 T cell receptor beta chains share one sample of origin, sequenced in a study of T cell repertoires in cytomegalovirus infection (dated by TCRdb to the late 2010s). The antigens of these receptors remain unknown. In the paper's terms, the treatment or condition label means: in vitro stimulation with specific CMV peptide epitopes to enrich CMV-specific T cells. For sequencing, an Illumina HiSeq 1500 was employed. The public reads were run again by TCRdb, first through fastp at Q25 and then through MiXCR, and only productive beta chains were kept. Merged by CDR3 protein, the rows form single entries marked with the most common genes and DNA. The sample table holds 300,000 to 400,000 distinct CDR3 sequences, of which 20% to 25% were seen once. The ten most abundant clones make up about an eighth of the sample. Sequencing used cultured PBMCs, obtained from culture after CMV antigen stimulation. The origin of the receptors is a human donor in good health (CMV status not recorded). Some clones in this sample may be carry-over from other donors' samples.

The chain combines TRBV6-2 or TRBV6-3 with TRBJ2-5; a possible D gene is TRBD2 (6 bases). The germline gives CDR1 MNHEY, CDR2 SVGEGT. Trimming removed 5 bases at V and 6 bases at J, with 25 bases between. The CDR3 is 17 amino acids. This chain's CDR3 is CASSPTAIRERTKTQYF. The DNA of the CDR3 is TGTGCCAGCAGTCCCACCGCAATACGGGAGCGAACGAAGACCCAGTACTTC.

This clonotype has a handful of counts. The chain joins TRBV4-1 to TRBJ1-5; D is ambiguous. CDR1 is MGHRA, CDR2 YSYEKL, per germline. V lost 4 bases, J lost 1 base, and 8 bases lay in between. The CDR3 extends over 14 amino acids. CDR3 loop: CASSLRTSNQPQHF. The CDR3 DNA reads as TGCGCCAGCAGCCTTCGGACGAGCAATCAGCCCCAGCATTTT.

Turning to this clonotype: This may be a read error, as it is one base from a much larger clone. The chain has TRBV7-2 and TRBJ2-1, with no clear D. The CDR3 is 12 amino acids. Trimming took 4 bases from V and 3 from J, leaving 4 bases between them. CDR1 and CDR2 (germline): SGHTA, FQGNSA. The CDR3 region has the DNA TGTGCCAGCAGCTGGGACTACAATGAGCAGTTCTTC. Translation gives CASSWDYNEQFF. The variable domain in full, completed from reference TRBV7-2 and TRBJ2-1, reads GAGVSQSPSNKVTEKGKDVELRCDPISGHTALYWYRQSLGQGLEFLIYFQGNSAPDKSGLPSDRFSAERTGGSVSTLTIQRTQQEDSAVYLCASSWDYNEQFFGPGTRLTVL.

The rearrangement uses TRBV24-1 and TRBJ2-1, with TRBD2 identical over 13 bases. This CDR3 has 16 residues. The germline V gene has CDR1 KGHDR and CDR2 SFDVKD. Losses at the gene ends were 4 bases for V and 8 bases for J; bases not matched to a gene: 7. The CDR3 DNA reads as TGTGCCACCAGTGACTGGACTAGCGGGAGAACTTATGAGCAGTTCTTC. It encodes CATSDWTSGRTYEQFF.

The chain carries TRBV5-4 and TRBJ2-1, with 8 bases that match TRBD1. The CDR3 contains 13 residues. Germline loops: CDR1 SGHNT, CDR2 YYREEE (reference sequence). Unmatched junction bases numbered 2, after V lost 4 bases and J lost 5 bases. The CDR3 coding sequence is TGTGCCAGCAGCCAGGGGGCAAACAATGAGCAGTTCTTC. This sequence encodes CASSQGANNEQFF.

The gene calls are TRBV10-3 and TRBJ2-1; 7 nucleotides align to TRBD2. The trim removed 3 bases at V and 4 bases at J, leaving 6 bases unmatched. The CDR3 is 15 amino acids. Germline lookup yields CDR1 ENHRY and CDR2 SYGVKD. This CDR3 is CAISDRKAGYNEQFF. In DNA, the CDR3 is TGTGCCATCAGTGACCGTAAAGCGGGATACAATGAGCAGTTCTTC.

V is TRBV7-9 and J is TRBJ2-6, with TRBD1 matching over 7 bases. With 2 bases clipped from V and 1 base from J, the junction kept 5 bases outside the gene matches. The germline V gene encodes CDR1 SEHNR and CDR2 FQNEAQ (reference sequence). This CDR3 region has 17 residues. CDR3 protein: CASSLTTGVSGANVLTF. The CDR3, as DNA: TGTGCCAGCAGCTTAACTACAGGGGTGTCTGGGGCCAACGTCCTGACTTTC.

This clonotype was counted many times. The genes are TRBV7-9 and TRBJ2-5, with TRBD2 identical over 13 bases. This CDR3 region has 16 residues. CDR1 and CDR2 from the germline V gene are SEHNR and FQNEAQ (reference sequence). Unmatched junction bases numbered 2, after V lost 3 bases and J lost 1 base. CDR3 DNA sequence: TGTGCCAGCAGCTTCGGGACTAGCGGGGTCCAAGAGACCCAGTACTTC. Its protein product is CASSFGTSGVQETQYF.

The chain has TRBV28 and TRBJ2-2; D not certain. Trimming stripped 2 bases from V and 4 bases from J, with 8 bases between. The CDR3 extends over 14 amino acids. Germline assignment: CDR1 MDHEN and CDR2 SYDVKM. This CDR3 is CASSLGSATGELFF. CDR3 in DNA: TGTGCCAGCAGTTTAGGGTCGGCCACCGGGGAGCTGTTTTTT.

This clonotype was detected only a few times. The CDR3: CASSSDGNQETQYF. CDR3 nucleotides: TGTGCCAGTAGTAGCGACGGGAACCAAGAGACCCAGTACTTC. The chain is built from TRBV19 and TRBJ2-5, with TRBD2 as a possible D gene (5 bases). Germline V gives CDR1 LNHDA, CDR2 SQIVND (reference sequence). The CDR3 runs 14 residues. V was trimmed by 4 bases and J by 0 bases, leaving 9 bases between them. The full variable domain, with the rest looked up from reference TRBV19 and TRBJ2-5, is DGGITQSPKYLFRKEGQNVTLSCEQNLNHDAMYWYRQDPGQGLRLIYYSQIVNDFQKGDIAEGYSVSREKKESFPLTVTSAQKNPTAFYLCASSSDGNQETQYFGPGTRLLVL.

This clonotype has just a few counts. The V gene is TRBV5-1, the J gene TRBJ2-7; D unresolved. In germline, CDR1 is SGHRS, CDR2 YFSETQ. Trimming pared 4 bases from V and 2 bases from J, leaving 16 bases between. The CDR3 runs 15 residues. CDR3 amino acids: CASSPKTHLAYEQYV. The DNA of the CDR3 is TGCGCCAGCAGCCCGAAAACCCACTTAGCCTACGAGCAGTACGTC.

This clonotype has at least ten counts. V is TRBV7-3 and J is TRBJ2-5; TRBD2 is a possible D gene (5 bases). The V gene's germline CDR1 is SGHTA and CDR2 FQGTGA. Trimming removed 6 bases from V and 5 bases from J, with 16 bases in between. The CDR3 is 14 amino acids. The CDR3 loop is CASSKTGRRETQYF. The DNA of the CDR3 is TGTGCCAGCAGTAAAACGGGGAGAAGGGAGACCCAGTACTTC.

The chain has TRBV6-1 and TRBJ2-5, with a possible D match to TRBD1 (6 bases). Between the trimmed V and J ends, which lost 6 bases and 0 bases, there was a span of 11 bases. The germline V gene encodes CDR1 MNHNS and CDR2 SASEGT. This CDR3 has 14 residues. The CDR3 sequence is CASSVQGNQETQYF. CDR3 coding DNA: TGTGCCAGCAGCGTACAGGGAAACCAAGAGACCCAGTACTTC.

This clonotype was picked up many times. This chain connects TRBV7-2 to TRBJ2-3, with D unclear. CDR1 and CDR2 from the germline V gene are SGHTA and FQGNSA. The CDR3 runs to 12 residues. V dropped 5 bases and J dropped 8 bases, with 11 bases sitting between them. For the CDR3, the DNA is TGTGCCAGCAGCCCTCGCACGGGTACGCAGTATTTT. Residues: CASSPRTGTQYF.

The V and J genes are TRBV20-1 and TRBJ1-3; no firm D call. The V and J ends lost 6 bases and 0 bases respectively, with 12 bases between them. The germline V gene encodes CDR1 DFQATT and CDR2 SNEGSKA (reference sequence). The CDR3 contains 14 residues. This CDR3 is CSAASPNSGNTIYF. Written as DNA, the CDR3 is TGCAGTGCCGCATCACCAAACTCTGGAAACACCATATATTTT.

V gene TRBV28 combines with J gene TRBJ2-1; D gene uncertain. This CDR3 is 13 amino acids long. Deletions cut 5 bases from V and 6 bases from J, with 11 bases between. Germline V gene sequence: CDR1 MDHEN, CDR2 SYDVKM. The CDR3 coding sequence is TGTGCCAGCAGTCCGCGGATGGGCAATGAGCAGTTCTTC. It is translated as CASSPRMGNEQFF.

The V call is TRBV20-1, the J call TRBJ1-6, with unresolved D. The CDR3 extends over 12 amino acids. V lost 1 base and J 6 bases, leaving 4 bases between the germline ends. CDR1 DFQATT and CDR2 SNEGSKA come from the germline V gene (reference sequence). The CDR3 here is CSARGRNSPLHF. For the CDR3, the DNA is TGCAGTGCTAGAGGGCGTAATTCACCCCTCCACTTT.

This chain joins TRBV4-1 and TRBJ2-1, with 11 bases aligning to TRBD2. J was trimmed by 8 bases and V by 0 bases; bases with no gene match: 15. In germline, CDR1 is MGHRA, CDR2 YSYEKL. This CDR3 is built from 19 residues. CDR3 DNA sequence: TGCGCCAGCAGCCAAGATTACATCCTTGCTAGCGGGAGGTCATATGAGCAGTTCTTC. Amino acids: CASSQDYILASGRSYEQFF.

The chain links TRBV7-6 to TRBJ1-1; TRBD1 agrees at 7 bases. The CDR3 has 13 residues. Germline V gives CDR1 SGHVS, CDR2 FNYEAQ. The junction had 5 bases not matched to a gene; V was cut back by 5 bases and J by 5 bases. CDR3 loop: CASSPGGGTEAFF. Here the CDR3 DNA reads TGTGCCAGCAGCCCAGGGGGGGGTACTGAAGCTTTCTTT.

This clonotype has ten or more counts. The rearrangement joins TRBV7-2 to TRBJ2-3, with TRBD2 identical over 10 bases. The CDR3 covers 16 residues. Germline V CDR1 and CDR2: SGHTA, FQGNSA. V gave up 5 bases and J gave up 1 base; unmatched junction bases: 6. In nucleotides, the CDR3 is TGTGCCAGCAGCGCAGGACTAGCGGTCGGCACAGATACGCAGTATTTT. It translates to CASSAGLAVGTDTQYF.